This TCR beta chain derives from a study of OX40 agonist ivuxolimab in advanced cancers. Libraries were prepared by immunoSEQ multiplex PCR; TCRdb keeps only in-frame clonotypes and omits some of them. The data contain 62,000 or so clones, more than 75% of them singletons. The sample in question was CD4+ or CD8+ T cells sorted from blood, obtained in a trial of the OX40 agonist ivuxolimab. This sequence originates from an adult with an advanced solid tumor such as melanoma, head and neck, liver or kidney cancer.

The CDR3 protein is CASSQRGDQPQHF. In nucleotides, the CDR3 is TGCGCCAGCAGCCAACGGGGGGATCAGCCCCAGCATTTT. V is TRBV4-3 and J is TRBJ1-5, with a tentative D call TRBD1 (5 bases). This CDR3 comprises 13 residues. V lost 2 bases to trimming and J lost 5 bases, with 7 bases between them. Germline CDR1 and CDR2: LGHNA and YSLEER.